The rows below give T cell receptor beta chains drawn from one sample of a study of T cell repertoires in cytomegalovirus infection. Via MiXCR, TCRdb re-called the reads, giving one row per CDR3 protein. The sample lists 200,000 to 300,000 distinct CDR3 sequences, about 12% occurring once. The specimen was PBMCs. Receptor source: a human donor in good health (CMV status not recorded). Some clones in this sample may be carry-over from other donors' samples. Both conserved end residues are part of each CDR3. Rows may omit the clone size; those that give it use once, few, many or a size class.

CDR3 protein: CASSTDSLLGKLFF; V gene: TRBV19; CDR3 length: 14; clone size: many
CDR3 protein: CASSLVPEYYGYTF; V gene: TRBV7-2; CDR3 length: 14; clone size: many
CDR3 protein: CASGYHGTAGNTIYF; V gene: TRBV12-5; CDR3 length: 15; clone size: many
CDR3 protein: CASKDSNYGYTF; V gene: TRBV30; CDR3 length: 12; clone size: many
CDR3 protein: CASSPGDREKQYF; V gene: TRBV28; CDR3 length: 13; clone size: few
CDR3 protein: CASSQPWDSSRSNEKLFF; V gene: TRBV4-1; CDR3 length: 18; clone size: -
CDR3 protein: CSASSIERDSTEAFF; V gene: TRBV20-1; CDR3 length: 15; clone size: many
CDR3 protein: CSVDHPNEQFF; V gene: TRBV29-1; CDR3 length: 11; clone size: -
CDR3 protein: CASGTPTGGANEKLFF; V gene: TRBV7-2; CDR3 length: 16; clone size: many
CDR3 protein: CASNLERGRGPLHF; V gene: TRBV6-1; CDR3 length: 14; clone size: many
CDR3 protein: CASSIPGGARSYEQYF; V gene: TRBV19; CDR3 length: 16; clone size: -
CDR3 protein: CASSRDSPYEQYF; V gene: TRBV12-3/TRBV12-4; CDR3 length: 13; clone size: many
CDR3 protein: CASSQFGGESSYEQYF; V gene: TRBV3-1; CDR3 length: 16; clone size: -